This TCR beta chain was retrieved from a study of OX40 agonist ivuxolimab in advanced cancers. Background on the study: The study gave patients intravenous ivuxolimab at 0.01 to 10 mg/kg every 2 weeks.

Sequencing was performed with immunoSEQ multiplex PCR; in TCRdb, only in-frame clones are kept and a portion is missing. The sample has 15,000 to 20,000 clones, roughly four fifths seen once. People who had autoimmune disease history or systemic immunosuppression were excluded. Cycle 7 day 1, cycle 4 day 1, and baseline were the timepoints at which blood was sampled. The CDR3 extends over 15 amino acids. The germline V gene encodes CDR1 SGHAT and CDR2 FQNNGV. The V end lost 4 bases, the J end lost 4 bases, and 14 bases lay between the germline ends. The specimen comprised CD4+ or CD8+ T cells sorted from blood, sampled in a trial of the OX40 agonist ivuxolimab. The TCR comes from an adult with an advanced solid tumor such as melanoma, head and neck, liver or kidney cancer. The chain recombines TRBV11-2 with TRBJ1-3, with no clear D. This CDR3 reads CASSSQDLLGNTIYF. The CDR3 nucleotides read TGTGCCAGCAGCTCGCAGGACCTTTTAGGAAACACCATATATTTT.